The 10 T cell receptor beta chains presented below share a single source sample, sequenced in a study of T cells in Graves' hyperthyroidism and ophthalmopathy. The CDR3 regions of TCR beta were amplified from RNA transcripts. First-round RT-PCR with HTBI primers amplified the TCR CDR3 region. TCRdb passed the multiplex PCR reads through MiXCR, listing each CDR3 protein once. The sample records roughly 720,000 distinct CDR3 sequences, 15% to 20% being singletons. The sample consisted of blood. All receptors come from a man aged 50 to 59 with Graves' hyperthyroidism.

Ten or more counts support this clonotype. V and J are TRBV4-1 and TRBJ1-1; D perhaps matches TRBD1 (6 bases). V shed 0 bases and J shed 4 bases, with 12 bases lying between them. CDR3 size: 15 residues. Germline V gives CDR1 MGHRA, CDR2 YSYEKL. The CDR3 sequence: CASSQEHRASTEAFF. The CDR3 nucleotides are TGCGCCAGCAGCCAAGAACACAGGGCAAGCACTGAAGCTTTCTTT.

This clonotype occurred a few times. This could be a read error, since a much larger clone is one nucleotide away. Since the CDR3 does not end with the conserved phenylalanine or tryptophan, this likely comes from a read error. The chain uses TRBV2 and TRBJ2-7; D gene uncertain. V was pared by 8 bases and J by 2 bases, with 13 bases between. Germline loops: CDR1 SNHLY, CDR2 FYNNEI. The length of the CDR3 is 13 residues. The CDR3 here is CASSSAVPYEQYL. The CDR3 DNA sequence: TGTGCCAGCTCTTCGGCAGTCCCCTACGAGCAGTACCTC.

This chain connects TRBV7-2 to TRBJ1-5, with D perhaps matching TRBD1 (5 bases). CDR1 is SGHTA, CDR2 FQGNSA, per germline. The CDR3 extends over 14 amino acids. Deletions cut 2 bases from V and 12 bases from J, with 17 bases between. The CDR3 nucleotides read TGTGCCAGCAGCTTACCTCCCCCCGGGACGCACCAGCATTTT. Translation: CASSLPPPGTHQHF.

This clonotype occurred a few times. Possible read error: a much larger clone is one base away. The V gene is TRBV28, the J gene TRBJ2-3; 7 bases are shared with TRBD2. This CDR3 is 16 amino acids long. Per the germline V gene, CDR1 is MDHEN and CDR2 is SYDVKM. The CDR3 region has the DNA TGTGTCAGCAGCCCCTCGGAAAGCGGGAACACAGATACGCAGTATTTT. Residues: CVSSPSESGNTDTQYF.

This clonotype was detected only once. This chain joins TRBV4-2 and TRBJ2-7; TRBD1 aligns across 7 bases. V shed 0 bases and J 0 bases; nucleotides not matched to a gene: 5. The V gene's germline CDR1 is LGHNA and CDR2 YNFKEQ. The CDR3 runs 16 residues. The CDR3, as DNA: TGTGCCAGCAGCCAAGATGGGCCAGGGGGCTCCTACGAGCAGTACTTC. Its protein product is CASSQDGPGGSYEQYF.

The chain employs TRBV24-1 and TRBJ2-1, with TRBD2 matching 7 bases. CDR3 size: 16 residues. Trimming cost V 1 base and J 5 bases; bases outside gene matches: 7. Germline CDR1 KGHDR, CDR2 SFDVKD. CDR3 in DNA: TGTGCCACCAGTGATTTCGGCGGGAGAACAAACAATGAGCAGTTCTTC. As protein: CATSDFGGRTNNEQFF.

This clonotype occurred many times. This chain links TRBV7-9 with TRBJ2-3; D not certain. The CDR3 spans 13 residues. V lost 0 bases and J lost 3, with 4 bases in between. The germline CDR1 and CDR2 sequences are SEHNR and FQNEAQ (reference sequence). In DNA form, the CDR3 reads TGTGCCAGCAGCTTAGCGGAGACAGATACGCAGTATTTT. Translating it yields CASSLAETDTQYF.

Many counts were recorded for this clonotype. The chain joins TRBV2 to TRBJ2-5, with D perhaps matching TRBD1 (6 bases). The CDR3 sequence is 13 residues long. Looked up from germline, CDR1 is SNHLY and CDR2 is FYNNEI. With 6 bases removed from V and 4 bases from J, the gap between germline ends came to 12 bases. The CDR3 region is CASRAQGLETQYF. CDR3 bases: TGTGCCAGCAGAGCCCAGGGGCTAGAGACCCAGTACTTC. The full variable domain, in which reference TRBV2 and TRBJ2-5 provide the parts outside the CDR3, is EPEVTQTPSHQVTQMGQEVILRCVPISNHLYFYWYRQILGQKVEFLVSFYNNEISEKSEIFDDQFSVERPDGSNFTLKIRSTKLEDSAMYFCASRAQGLETQYFGPGTRLLVL.

The DNA of the CDR3 is TGCAGTGCTAGAGATGAGACAGGCCCCGGGGAGCTGTTTTTT. This encodes CSARDETGPGELFF. The gene calls are TRBV20-1 and TRBJ2-2, with D maybe TRBD1 (6 bases). Trimming pared 0 bases from V and 6 bases from J, leaving 11 bases between. The V gene's germline CDR1 is DFQATT and CDR2 SNEGSKA (reference sequence). The CDR3 is made up of 14 amino acids.

J is TRBJ2-3 and V is TRBV7-9; TRBD2 matches 10 bases. The CDR3 is made up of 16 amino acids. Germline assignment: CDR1 SEHNR and CDR2 FQNEAQ (reference sequence). Trimming removed 4 bases from V and 4 bases from J; junction bases left unmatched: 8. The CDR3 protein is CASSSGTSDPPDTQYF. The DNA for the CDR3 is TGTGCCAGCAGCTCCGGGACTAGCGACCCCCCAGATACGCAGTATTTT.